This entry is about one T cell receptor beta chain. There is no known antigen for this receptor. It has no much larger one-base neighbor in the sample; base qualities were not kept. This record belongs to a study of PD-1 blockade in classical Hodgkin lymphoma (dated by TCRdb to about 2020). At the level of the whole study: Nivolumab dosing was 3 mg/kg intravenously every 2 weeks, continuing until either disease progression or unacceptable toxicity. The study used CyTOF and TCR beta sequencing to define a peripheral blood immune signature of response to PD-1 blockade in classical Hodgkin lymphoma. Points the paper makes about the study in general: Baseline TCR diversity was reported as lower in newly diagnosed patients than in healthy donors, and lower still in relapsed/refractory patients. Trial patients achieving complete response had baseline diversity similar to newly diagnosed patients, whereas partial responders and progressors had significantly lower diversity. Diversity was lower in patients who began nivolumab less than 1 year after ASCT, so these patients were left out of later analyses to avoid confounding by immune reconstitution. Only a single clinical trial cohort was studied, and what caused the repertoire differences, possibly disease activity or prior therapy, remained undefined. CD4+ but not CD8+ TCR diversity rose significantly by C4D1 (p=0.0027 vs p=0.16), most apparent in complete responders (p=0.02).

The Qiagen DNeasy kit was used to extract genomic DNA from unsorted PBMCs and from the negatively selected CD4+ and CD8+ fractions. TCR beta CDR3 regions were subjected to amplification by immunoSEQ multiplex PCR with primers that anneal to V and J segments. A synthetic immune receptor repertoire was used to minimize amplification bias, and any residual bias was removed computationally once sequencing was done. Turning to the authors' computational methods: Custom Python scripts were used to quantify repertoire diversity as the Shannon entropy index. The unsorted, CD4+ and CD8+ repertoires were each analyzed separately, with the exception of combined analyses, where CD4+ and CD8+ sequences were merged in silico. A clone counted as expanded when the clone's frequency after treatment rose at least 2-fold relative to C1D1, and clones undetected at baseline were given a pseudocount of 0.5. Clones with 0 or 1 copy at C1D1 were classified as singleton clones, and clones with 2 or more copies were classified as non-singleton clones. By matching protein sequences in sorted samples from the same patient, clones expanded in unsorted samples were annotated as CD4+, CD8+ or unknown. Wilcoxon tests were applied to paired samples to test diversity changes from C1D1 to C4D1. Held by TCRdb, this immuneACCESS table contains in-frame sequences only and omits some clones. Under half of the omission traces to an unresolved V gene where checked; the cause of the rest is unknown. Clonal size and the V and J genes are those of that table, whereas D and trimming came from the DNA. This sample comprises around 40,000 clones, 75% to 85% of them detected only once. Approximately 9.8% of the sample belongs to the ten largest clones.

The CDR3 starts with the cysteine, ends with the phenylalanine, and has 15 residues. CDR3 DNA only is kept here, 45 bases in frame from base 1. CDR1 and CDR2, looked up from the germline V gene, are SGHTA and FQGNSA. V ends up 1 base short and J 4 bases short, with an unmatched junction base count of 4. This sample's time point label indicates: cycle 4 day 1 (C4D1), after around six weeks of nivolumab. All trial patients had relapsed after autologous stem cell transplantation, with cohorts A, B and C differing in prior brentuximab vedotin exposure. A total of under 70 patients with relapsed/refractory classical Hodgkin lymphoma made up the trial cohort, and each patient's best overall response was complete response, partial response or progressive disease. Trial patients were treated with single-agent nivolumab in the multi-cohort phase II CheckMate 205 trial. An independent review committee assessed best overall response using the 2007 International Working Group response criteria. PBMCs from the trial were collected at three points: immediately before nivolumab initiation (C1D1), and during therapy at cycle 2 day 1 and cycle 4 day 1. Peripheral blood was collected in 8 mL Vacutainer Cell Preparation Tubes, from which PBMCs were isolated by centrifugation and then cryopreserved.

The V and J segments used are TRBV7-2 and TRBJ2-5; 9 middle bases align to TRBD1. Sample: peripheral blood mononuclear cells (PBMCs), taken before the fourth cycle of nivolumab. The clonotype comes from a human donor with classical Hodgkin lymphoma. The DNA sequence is TGTGCCAGCAGCTTAGTAGCGACAGGGGGAGAGACCCAGTACTTC. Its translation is CASSLVATGGETQYF.